This record looks at one TCR beta chain sequence and its context. Patients at the Seattle site were enrolled during active infection and followed longitudinally. Per the study methods: Nucleated cell number was recorded as an estimate derived from reference gene primer amplification. Assay: immunoSEQ multiplex PCR; the TCRdb copy retains only in-frame clones and omits some. That table supplies the V and J calls and clone size; D and trimming were determined from the DNA. This sample has under 200,000 clones; approximately 84% occur once, and the top ten carry around 2.7%. The data originate from a study of blood T cell repertoires in COVID-19. About the study: Sites across the United States, Italy and Spain contributed samples from acute and convalescent COVID-19. PBMCs, B-cell-depleted T cells, or T cells were the source of the cDNA or gDNA that made up the material.

The specimen sequenced was peripheral blood. The clonotype was recovered from a woman aged 80 or over with COVID-19, enrolled during active disease.

CDR3 sequence: CASSLIAGEETQYF. CDR3 DNA sequence: TGTGCCAGCAGCTTAATAGCGGGGGAAGAGACCCAGTACTTC. The J gene is TRBJ2-5, the V gene TRBV7-9; the match to TRBD2 covers 9 bases. Germline CDR1 reads SEHNR; CDR2 reads FQNEAQ (reference sequence). This CDR3 is built from 14 residues. The ends lost 2 bases at V and 3 bases at J; junction bases unmatched: 1.